This T cell receptor beta chain was recovered during a study of response to subunit inactivated influenza vaccine. MiXCR, applied by TCRdb to the RT-PCR reads, yields one record per CDR3 protein. The sample has some 850,000 distinct CDR3 sequences, around 18% seen once. In the case of this clonotype: Its matching antigen is unknown.

General study points: Authors suggested each seasonal influenza vaccination recruits few new T cells.

Germline CDR1 is SGHRS and CDR2 is YFSETQ. This CDR3 is 13 amino acids long. Between the trimmed V and J ends, which lost 9 bases and 2 bases, there was a span of 13 bases. The sequence was obtained from a man aged 50-59 years who received an inactivated influenza vaccine. J is TRBJ2-3 and V is TRBV5-1; D gene uncertain. Sequencing used PBMCs from blood, obtained 5 days after vaccination. CDR3 coding DNA: TGCGCCACCAGTGTGGGAACCACAGATACGCAGTATTTT. Its translation: CATSVGTTDTQYF.